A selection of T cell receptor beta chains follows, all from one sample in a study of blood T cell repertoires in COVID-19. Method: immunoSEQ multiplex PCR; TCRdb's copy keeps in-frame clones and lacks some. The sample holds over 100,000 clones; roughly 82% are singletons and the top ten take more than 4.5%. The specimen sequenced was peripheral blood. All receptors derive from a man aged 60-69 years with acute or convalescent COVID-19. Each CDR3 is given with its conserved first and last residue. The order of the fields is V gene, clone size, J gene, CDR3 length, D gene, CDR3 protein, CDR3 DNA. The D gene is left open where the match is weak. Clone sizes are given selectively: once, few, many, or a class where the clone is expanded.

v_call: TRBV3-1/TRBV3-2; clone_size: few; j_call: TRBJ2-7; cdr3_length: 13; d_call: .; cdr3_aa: CASSFGTPYEQYF; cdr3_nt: TGTGCCAGCAGCTTCGGGACTCCATACGAGCAGTACTTC
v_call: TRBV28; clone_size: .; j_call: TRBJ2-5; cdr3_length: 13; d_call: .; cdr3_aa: CASSEGGRETQYF; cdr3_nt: TGTGCCAGCAGTGAGGGGGGGAGGGAGACCCAGTACTTC
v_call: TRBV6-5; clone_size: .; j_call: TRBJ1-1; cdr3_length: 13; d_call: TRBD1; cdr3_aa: CASSITGDTEAFF; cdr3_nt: TGTGCCAGCAGTATAACAGGGGACACTGAAGCTTTCTTT
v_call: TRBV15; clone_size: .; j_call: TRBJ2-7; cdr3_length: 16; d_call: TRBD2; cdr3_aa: CATSTRGGVFSYEQYF; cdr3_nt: TGTGCCACCAGCACCCGGGGGGGTGTTTTTTCCTACGAGCAGTACTTC
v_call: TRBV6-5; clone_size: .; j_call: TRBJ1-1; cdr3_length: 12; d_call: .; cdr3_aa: CASGLQWTEAFF; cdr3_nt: TGTGCCAGCGGTTTGCAGTGGACTGAAGCTTTCTTT
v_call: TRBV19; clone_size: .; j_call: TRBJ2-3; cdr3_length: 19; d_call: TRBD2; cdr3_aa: CASSMSGTSGIRSTDTQYF; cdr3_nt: TGTGCCAGTAGTATGAGCGGGACTAGCGGGATTCGGAGCACAGATACGCAGTATTTT
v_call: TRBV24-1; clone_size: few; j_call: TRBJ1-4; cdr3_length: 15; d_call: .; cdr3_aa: CATSDTTRGGEKLFF; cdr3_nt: TGTGCCACCAGTGACACGACCCGCGGTGGTGAAAAACTGTTTTTT
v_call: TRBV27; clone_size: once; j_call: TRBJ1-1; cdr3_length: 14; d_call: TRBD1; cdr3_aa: CASSPRTGGPEAFF; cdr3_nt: TGTGCCAGCAGTCCCCGGACAGGGGGCCCTGAAGCTTTCTTT
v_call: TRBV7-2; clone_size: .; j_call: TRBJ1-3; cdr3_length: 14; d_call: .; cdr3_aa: CASRKQASGNTIYF; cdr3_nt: TGTGCCAGCAGGAAGCAGGCCTCTGGAAACACCATATATTTT
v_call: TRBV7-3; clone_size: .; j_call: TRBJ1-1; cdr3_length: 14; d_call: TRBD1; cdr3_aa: CASSLTHGTGEAFF; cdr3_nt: TGTGCCAGCAGCTTAACCCACGGGACAGGTGAAGCTTTCTTT
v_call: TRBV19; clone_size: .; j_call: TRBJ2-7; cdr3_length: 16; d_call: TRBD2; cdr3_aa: CASSISGGTRPYEQYF; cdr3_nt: TGTGCCAGTAGTATATCGGGCGGGACTAGACCCTACGAGCAGTACTTC
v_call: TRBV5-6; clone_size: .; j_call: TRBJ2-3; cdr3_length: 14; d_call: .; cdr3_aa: CASSSPSFSDTQYF; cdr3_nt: TGTGCCAGCAGCTCCCCTAGCTTCTCAGATACGCAGTATTTT
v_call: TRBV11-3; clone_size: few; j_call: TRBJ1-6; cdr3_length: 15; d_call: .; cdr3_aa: CASSLGGTLDSPLHF; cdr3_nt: TGTGCCAGCAGCTTAGGGGGCACCCTAGATTCACCCCTCCACTTT
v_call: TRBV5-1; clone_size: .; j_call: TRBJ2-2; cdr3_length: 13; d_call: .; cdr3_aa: CASETGNTGELFF; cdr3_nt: TGCGCCTCGGAGACAGGGAACACCGGGGAGCTGTTTTTT
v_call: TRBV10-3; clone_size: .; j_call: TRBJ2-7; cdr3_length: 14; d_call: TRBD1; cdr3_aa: CAIKPGQGQYEQYF; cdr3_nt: TGTGCCATCAAACCGGGACAGGGACAATACGAGCAGTACTTC
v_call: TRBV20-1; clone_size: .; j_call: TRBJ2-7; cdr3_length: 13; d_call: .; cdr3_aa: CSASRGTGYEQYF; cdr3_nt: TGCAGTGCCAGTCGAGGGACTGGCTACGAGCAGTACTTC
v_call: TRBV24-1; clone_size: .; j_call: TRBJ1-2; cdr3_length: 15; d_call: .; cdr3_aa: CATSDGGLSNYGYTF; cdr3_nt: TGTGCCACCAGTGATGGGGGACTCTCAAACTATGGCTACACCTTC
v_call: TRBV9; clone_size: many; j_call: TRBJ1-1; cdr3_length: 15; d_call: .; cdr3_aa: CASSPWGGGTTEAFF; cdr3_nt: TGTGCCAGCAGCCCCTGGGGAGGGGGGACCACTGAAGCTTTCTTT
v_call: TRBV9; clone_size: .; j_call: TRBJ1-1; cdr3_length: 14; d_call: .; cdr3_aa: CASSVVSEYTEAFF; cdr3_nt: TGTGCCAGCAGCGTAGTCTCAGAATACACTGAAGCTTTCTTT
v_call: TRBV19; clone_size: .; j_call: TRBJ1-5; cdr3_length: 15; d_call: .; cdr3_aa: CASSISATSNQPQHF; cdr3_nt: TGTGCCAGTAGTATTTCCGCTACTAGCAATCAGCCCCAGCATTTT
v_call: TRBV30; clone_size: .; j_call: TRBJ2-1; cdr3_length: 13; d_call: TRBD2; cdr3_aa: CAWSRAGGNEQFF; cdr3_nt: TGTGCCTGGAGTCGGGCGGGGGGAAATGAGCAGTTCTTC
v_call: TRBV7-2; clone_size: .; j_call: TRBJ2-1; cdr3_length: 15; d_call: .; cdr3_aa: CASSPQGSSYNEQFF; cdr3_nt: TGTGCCAGCAGCCCGCAGGGGAGCTCCTACAATGAGCAGTTCTTC
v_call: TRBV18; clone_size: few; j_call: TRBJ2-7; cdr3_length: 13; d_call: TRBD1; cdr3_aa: CASSPGTAQMQYF; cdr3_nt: TGTGCCAGCTCTCCCGGGACAGCCCAAATGCAGTACTTC
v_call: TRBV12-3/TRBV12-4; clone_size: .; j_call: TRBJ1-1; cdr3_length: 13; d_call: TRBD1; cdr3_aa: CASSGQANTEAFF; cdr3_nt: TGTGCCAGCAGTGGACAGGCCAACACTGAAGCTTTCTTT
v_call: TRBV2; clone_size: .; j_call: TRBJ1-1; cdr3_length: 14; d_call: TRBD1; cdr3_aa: CASSDVMRGPEAFF; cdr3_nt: TGTGCCAGCAGTGATGTGATGAGGGGGCCTGAAGCTTTCTTT
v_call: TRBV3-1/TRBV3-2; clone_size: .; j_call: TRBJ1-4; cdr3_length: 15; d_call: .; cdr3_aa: CASSETSGYQEKLFF; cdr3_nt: TGTGCCAGCAGCGAAACATCAGGGTATCAGGAAAAACTGTTTTTT
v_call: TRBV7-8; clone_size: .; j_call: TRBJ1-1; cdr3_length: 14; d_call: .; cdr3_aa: CASSLVSGNTEAFF; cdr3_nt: TGTGCCAGCAGCTTAGTTTCGGGAAACACTGAAGCTTTCTTT
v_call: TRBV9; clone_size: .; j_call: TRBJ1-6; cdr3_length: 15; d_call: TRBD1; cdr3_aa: CASSPRQGSYSPLHF; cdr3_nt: TGTGCCAGCAGCCCCCGACAGGGAAGTTATTCACCCCTCCACTTT
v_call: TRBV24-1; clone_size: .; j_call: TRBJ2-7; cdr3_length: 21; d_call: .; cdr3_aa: CATSDCPQLASGWVTDYEQYF; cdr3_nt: TGTGCCACCAGTGATTGCCCCCAATTGGCCAGCGGGTGGGTAACCGACTACGAGCAGTACTTC
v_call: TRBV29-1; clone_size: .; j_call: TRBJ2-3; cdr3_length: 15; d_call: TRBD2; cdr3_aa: CSVEPLAGSTDTQYF; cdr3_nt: TGCAGCGTTGAACCCCTAGCGGGGAGCACAGATACGCAGTATTTT
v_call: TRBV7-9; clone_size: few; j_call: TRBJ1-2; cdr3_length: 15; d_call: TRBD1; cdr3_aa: CASSPRTGEGYGYTF; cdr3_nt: TGTGCCAGCAGCCCCCGGACAGGGGAGGGCTATGGCTACACCTTC
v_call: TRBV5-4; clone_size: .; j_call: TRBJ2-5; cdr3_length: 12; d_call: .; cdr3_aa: CASNSQQETQYF; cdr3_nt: TGTGCCAGCAATTCACAGCAAGAGACCCAGTACTTC
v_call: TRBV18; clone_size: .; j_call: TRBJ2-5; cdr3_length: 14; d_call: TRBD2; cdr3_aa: CASSRTSGGETQYF; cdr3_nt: TGTGCCAGCTCACGGACTAGCGGGGGAGAGACCCAGTACTTC
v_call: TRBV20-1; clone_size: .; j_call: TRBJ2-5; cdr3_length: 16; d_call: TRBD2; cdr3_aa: CSASDQRLAGQETQYF; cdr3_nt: TGCAGTGCTAGTGACCAAAGACTAGCGGGACAAGAGACCCAGTACTTC
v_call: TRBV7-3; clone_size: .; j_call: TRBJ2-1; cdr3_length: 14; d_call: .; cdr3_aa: CASSPGGRYNEQFF; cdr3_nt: TGTGCCAGCAGCCCCGGGGGGCGCTACAATGAGCAGTTCTTC
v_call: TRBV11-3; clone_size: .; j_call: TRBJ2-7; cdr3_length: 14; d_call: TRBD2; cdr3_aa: CASSYSGGAYEQYF; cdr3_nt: TGTGCCAGCAGCTATAGCGGGGGGGCCTACGAGCAGTACTTC
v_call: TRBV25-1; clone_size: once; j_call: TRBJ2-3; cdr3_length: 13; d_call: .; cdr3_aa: CASGPSGTDTQYF; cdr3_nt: TGTGCCAGCGGCCCTAGCGGCACAGATACGCAGTATTTT
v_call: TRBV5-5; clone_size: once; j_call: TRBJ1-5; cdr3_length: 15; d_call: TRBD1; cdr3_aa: CASSIRRDRGQPQHF; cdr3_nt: TGTGCCAGCAGCATAAGACGAGACAGGGGACAGCCCCAGCATTTT
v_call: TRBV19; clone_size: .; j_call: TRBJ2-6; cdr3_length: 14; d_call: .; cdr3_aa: CASSMGAGANVLTF; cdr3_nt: TGTGCCAGTAGTATGGGAGCTGGGGCCAACGTCCTGACTTTC
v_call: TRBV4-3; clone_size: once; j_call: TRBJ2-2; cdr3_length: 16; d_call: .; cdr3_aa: CASSRDNRGFAGELFF; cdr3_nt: TGCGCCAGCAGCCGAGACAACCGAGGGTTCGCCGGGGAGCTGTTTTTT
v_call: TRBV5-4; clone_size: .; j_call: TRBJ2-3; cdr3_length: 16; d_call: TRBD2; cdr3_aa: CASSTRLAGLTDTQYF; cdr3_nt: TGTGCCAGCAGCACCAGACTAGCGGGCCTCACAGATACGCAGTATTTT
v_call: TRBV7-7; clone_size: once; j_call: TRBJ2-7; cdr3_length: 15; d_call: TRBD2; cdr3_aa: CASSLAAGASYEQYF; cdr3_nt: TGTGCTAGCAGCTTAGCAGCGGGAGCATCCTACGAGCAGTACTTC
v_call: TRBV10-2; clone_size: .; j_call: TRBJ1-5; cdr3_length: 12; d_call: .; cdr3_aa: CASGDRYQPQHF; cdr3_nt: TGCGCCAGCGGAGACAGGTATCAGCCCCAGCATTTT
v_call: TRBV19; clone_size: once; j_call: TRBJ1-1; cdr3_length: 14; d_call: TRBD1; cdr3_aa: CASSITLMTGGAFF; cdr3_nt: TGTGCCAGTAGTATAACCCTGATGACAGGGGGAGCTTTCTTT
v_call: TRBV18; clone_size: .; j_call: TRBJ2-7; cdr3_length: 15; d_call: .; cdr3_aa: CASSPVTVNSYEQYF; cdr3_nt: TGTGCCAGCTCACCAGTGACAGTCAACTCCTACGAGCAGTACTTC
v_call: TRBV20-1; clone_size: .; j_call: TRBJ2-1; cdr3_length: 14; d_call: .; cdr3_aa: CSASSPRKDTEQFF; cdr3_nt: TGCAGTGCGAGTAGTCCTAGAAAGGACACTGAGCAGTTCTTC
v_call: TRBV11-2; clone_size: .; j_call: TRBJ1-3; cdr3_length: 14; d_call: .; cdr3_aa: CASSLPGPGNTIYF; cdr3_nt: TGTGCCAGCAGCTTACCAGGGCCAGGAAACACCATATATTTT
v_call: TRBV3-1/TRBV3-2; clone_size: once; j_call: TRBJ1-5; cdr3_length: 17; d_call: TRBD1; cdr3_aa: CASSQSGDRAPNQPQHF; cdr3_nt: TGTGCCAGCAGCCAATCCGGGGACAGGGCCCCCAATCAGCCCCAGCATTTT
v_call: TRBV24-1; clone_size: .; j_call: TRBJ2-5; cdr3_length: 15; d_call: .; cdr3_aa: CATSGLGESQETQYF; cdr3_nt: TGTGCCACCAGTGGTTTGGGGGAGAGCCAAGAGACCCAGTACTTC
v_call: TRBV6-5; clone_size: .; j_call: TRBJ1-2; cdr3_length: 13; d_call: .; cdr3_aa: CASSGGGGYGYTF; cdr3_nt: TGTGCCAGCTCGGGGGGGGGAGGCTATGGCTACACCTTC
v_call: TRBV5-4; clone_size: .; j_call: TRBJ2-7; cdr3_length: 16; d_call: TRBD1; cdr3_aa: CASSKGQGPPNYEQYF; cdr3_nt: TGTGCCAGCAGCAAGGGACAGGGCCCCCCGAACTACGAGCAGTACTTC
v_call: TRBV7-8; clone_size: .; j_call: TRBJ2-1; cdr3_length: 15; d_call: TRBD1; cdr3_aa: CASSRDRVSYNEQFF; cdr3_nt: TGTGCCAGCAGCCGGGACAGGGTCTCCTACAATGAGCAGTTCTTC
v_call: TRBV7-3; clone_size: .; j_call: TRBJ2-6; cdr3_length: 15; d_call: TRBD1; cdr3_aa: CASSLQGAGANVLTF; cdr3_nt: TGTGCCAGCAGCCTACAGGGGGCTGGGGCCAACGTCCTGACTTTC
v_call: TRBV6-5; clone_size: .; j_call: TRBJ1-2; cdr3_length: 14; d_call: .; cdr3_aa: CASSRDTRNYGYTF; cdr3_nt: TGTGCCAGCAGCCGGGACACCCGTAACTATGGCTACACCTTC
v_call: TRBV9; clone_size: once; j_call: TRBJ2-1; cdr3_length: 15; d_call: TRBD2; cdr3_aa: CASSETSGTGNEQFF; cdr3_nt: TGTGCCAGCAGCGAGACTAGCGGGACTGGGAATGAGCAGTTCTTC
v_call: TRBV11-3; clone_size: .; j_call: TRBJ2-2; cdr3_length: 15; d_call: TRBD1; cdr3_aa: CASSPRNRGTGELFF; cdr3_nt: TGTGCCAGCAGCCCTAGAAACAGGGGAACCGGGGAGCTGTTTTTT
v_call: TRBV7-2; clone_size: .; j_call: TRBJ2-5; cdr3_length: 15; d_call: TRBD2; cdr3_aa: CASSLIAGGRQTQYF; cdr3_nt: TGTGCCAGCAGCCTCATAGCGGGAGGGCGACAGACCCAGTACTTC
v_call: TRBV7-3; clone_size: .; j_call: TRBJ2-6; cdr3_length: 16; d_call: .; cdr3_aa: CASSAQGTSGANVLTF; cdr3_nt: TGTGCCAGCAGCGCACAGGGTACCTCTGGGGCCAACGTCCTGACTTTC
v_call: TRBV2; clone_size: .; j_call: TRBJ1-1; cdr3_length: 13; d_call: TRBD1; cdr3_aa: CAGRQGWNTEAFF; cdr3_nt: TGTGCCGGAAGACAGGGCTGGAACACTGAAGCTTTCTTT